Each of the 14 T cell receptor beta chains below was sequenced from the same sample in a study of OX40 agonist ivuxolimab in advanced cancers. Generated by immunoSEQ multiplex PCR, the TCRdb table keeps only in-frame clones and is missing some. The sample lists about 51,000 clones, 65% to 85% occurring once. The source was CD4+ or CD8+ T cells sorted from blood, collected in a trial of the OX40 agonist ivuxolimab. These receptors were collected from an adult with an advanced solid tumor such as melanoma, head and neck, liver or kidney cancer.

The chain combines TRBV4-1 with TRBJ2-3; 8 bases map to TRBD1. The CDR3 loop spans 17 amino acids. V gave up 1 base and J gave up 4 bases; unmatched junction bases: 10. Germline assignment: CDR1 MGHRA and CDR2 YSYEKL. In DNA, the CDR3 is TGCGCCAGCAGCCAAGGGACAGGGATGAGAGGGGCAGATACGCAGTATTTT. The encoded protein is CASSQGTGMRGADTQYF.

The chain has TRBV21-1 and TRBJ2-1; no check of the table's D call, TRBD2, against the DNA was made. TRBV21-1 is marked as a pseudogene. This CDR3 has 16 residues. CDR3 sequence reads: CASSGRETGNPHEQFF. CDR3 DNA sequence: TGTGCCAGCAGCGGCCGGGAGACGGGGAATCCCCATGAGCAGTTCTTC.

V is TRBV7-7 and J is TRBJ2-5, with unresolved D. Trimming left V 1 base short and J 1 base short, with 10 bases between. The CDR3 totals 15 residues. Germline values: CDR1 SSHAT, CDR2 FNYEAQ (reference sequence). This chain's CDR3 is CASSLDIGSQETQYF. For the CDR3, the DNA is TGTGCCAGCAGCTTAGACATTGGCAGCCAAGAGACCCAGTACTTC.

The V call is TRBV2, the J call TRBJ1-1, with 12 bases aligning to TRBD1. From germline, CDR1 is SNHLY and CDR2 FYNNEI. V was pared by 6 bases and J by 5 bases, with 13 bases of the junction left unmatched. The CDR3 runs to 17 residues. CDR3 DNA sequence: TGTGCCAGCAGCCTAAGATCCGGGACAGGGGGCTGGACTGAAGCTTTCTTT. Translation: CASSLRSGTGGWTEAFF.

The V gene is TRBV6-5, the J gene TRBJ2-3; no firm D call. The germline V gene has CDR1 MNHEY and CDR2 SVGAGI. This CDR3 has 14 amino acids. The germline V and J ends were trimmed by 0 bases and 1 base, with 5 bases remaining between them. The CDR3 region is CASSYSRGTDTQYF. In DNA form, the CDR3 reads TGTGCCAGCAGTTACTCAAGGGGCACAGATACGCAGTATTTT.

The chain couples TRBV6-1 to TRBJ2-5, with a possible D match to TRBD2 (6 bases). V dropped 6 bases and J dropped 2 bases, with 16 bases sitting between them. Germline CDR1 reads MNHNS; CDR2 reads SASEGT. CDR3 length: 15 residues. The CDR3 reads CASRSSVIRQETQYF. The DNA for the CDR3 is TGTGCCAGCAGGTCTAGCGTGATAAGGCAAGAGACCCAGTACTTC.

CDR3 loop: CASSRTSGGPWGTTDTQYF. The CDR3 coding sequence is TGTGCCAGTAGTAGGACTAGCGGGGGCCCGTGGGGAACCACAGATACGCAGTATTTT. The chain links TRBV19 to TRBJ2-3, with 13 nucleotides matching TRBD2. The V gene's germline CDR1 is LNHDA and CDR2 SQIVND (reference sequence). The ends lost 4 bases at V and 2 bases at J; junction bases unmatched: 12. This CDR3 region has 19 residues.

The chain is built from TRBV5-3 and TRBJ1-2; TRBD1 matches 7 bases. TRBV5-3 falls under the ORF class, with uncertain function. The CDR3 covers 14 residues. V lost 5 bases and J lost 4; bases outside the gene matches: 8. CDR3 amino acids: CARSNWGQRYGYTF. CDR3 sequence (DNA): TGTGCCAGAAGTAACTGGGGACAGCGCTATGGCTACACCTTC.

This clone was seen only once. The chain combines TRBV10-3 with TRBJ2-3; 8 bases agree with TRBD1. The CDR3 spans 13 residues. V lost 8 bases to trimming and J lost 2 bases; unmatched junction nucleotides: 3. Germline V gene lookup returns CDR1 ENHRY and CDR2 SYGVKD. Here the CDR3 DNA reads TGTGCCATCTGGGGACAGGCCACAGATACGCAGTATTTT. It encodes CAIWGQATDTQYF.

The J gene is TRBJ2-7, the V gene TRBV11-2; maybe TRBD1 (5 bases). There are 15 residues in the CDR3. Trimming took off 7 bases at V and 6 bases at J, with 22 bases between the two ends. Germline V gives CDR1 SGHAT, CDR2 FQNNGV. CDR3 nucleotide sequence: TGTGCCAGCACCAAGGTTTCGGACAACCGTTTCGAGCAGTACTTC. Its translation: CASTKVSDNRFEQYF.

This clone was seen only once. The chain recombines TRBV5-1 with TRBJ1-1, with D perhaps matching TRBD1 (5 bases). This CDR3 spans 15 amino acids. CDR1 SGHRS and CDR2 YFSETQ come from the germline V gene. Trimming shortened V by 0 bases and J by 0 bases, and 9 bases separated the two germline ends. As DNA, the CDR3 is TGCGCCAGCAGCTTGGAGGGGACGGTGAACACTGAAGCTTTCTTT. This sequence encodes CASSLEGTVNTEAFF.

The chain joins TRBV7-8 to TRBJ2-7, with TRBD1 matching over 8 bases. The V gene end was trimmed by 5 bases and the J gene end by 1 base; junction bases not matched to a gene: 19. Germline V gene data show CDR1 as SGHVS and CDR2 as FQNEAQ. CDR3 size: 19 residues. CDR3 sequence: CASSPGMSFGTGASYEQYF. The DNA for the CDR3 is TGTGCCAGCAGCCCCGGGATGTCCTTTGGGACAGGAGCATCCTACGAGCAGTACTTC.

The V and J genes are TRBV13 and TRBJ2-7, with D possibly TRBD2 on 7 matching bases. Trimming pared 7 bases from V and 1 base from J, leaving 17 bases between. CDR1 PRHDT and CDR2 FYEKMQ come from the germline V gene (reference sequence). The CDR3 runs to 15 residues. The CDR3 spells CASTGHGGLSYEQYF. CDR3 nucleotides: TGTGCCAGCACTGGACACGGGGGGCTATCCTACGAGCAGTACTTC.

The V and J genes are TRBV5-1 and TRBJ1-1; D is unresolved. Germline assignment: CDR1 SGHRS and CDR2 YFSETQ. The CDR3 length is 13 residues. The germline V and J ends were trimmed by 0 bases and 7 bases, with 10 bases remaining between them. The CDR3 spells CASSLDTEVEAFF. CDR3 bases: TGCGCCAGCAGCTTGGACACCGAGGTTGAAGCTTTCTTT.